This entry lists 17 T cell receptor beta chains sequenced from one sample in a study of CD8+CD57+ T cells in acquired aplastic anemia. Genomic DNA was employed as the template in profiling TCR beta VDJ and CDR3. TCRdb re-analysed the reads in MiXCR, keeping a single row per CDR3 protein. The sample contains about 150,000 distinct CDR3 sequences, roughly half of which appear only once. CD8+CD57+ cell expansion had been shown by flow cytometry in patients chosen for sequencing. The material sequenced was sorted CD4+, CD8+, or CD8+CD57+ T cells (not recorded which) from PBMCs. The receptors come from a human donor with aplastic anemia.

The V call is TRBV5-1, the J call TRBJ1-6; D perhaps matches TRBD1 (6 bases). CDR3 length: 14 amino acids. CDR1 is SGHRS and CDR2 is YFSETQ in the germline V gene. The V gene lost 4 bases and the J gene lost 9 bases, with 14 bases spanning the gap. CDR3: CASSAIQGGSPLHF. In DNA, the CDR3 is TGCGCCAGCAGCGCTATACAGGGTGGTTCACCCCTCCACTTT.

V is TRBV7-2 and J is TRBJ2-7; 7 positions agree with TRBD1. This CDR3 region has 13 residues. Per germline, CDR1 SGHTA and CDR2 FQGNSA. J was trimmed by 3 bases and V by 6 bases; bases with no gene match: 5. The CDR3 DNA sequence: TGTGCCAGCAGACAGGGGTTACTCTACGAGCAGTACTTC. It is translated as CASRQGLLYEQYF. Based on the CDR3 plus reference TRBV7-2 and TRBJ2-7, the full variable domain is GAGVSQSPSNKVTEKGKDVELRCDPISGHTALYWYRQSLGQGLEFLIYFQGNSAPDKSGLPSDRFSAERTGGSVSTLTIQRTQQEDSAVYLCASRQGLLYEQYFGPGTRLTVT.

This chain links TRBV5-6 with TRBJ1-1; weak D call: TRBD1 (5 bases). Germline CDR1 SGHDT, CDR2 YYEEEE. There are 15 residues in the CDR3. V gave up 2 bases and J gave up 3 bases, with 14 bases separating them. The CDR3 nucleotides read TGTGCCAGCAGCTTAGCGGACGGACACCACACTGAAGCTTTCTTT. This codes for CASSLADGHHTEAFF.

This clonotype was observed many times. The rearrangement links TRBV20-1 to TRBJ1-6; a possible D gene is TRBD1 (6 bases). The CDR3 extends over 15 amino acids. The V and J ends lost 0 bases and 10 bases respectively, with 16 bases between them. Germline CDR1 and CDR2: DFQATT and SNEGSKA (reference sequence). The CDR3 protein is CSARDTGFGGSPLHF. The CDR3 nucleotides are TGCAGTGCTAGAGATACAGGGTTTGGAGGCTCACCCCTCCACTTT.

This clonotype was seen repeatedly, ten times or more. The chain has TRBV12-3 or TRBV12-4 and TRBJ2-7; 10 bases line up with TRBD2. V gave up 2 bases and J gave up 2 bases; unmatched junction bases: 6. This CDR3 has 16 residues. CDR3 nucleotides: TGTGCCAGCAGTTTAAGAGTAGCGGGGGGACCCTACGAGCAGTACTTC. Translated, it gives CASSLRVAGGPYEQYF.

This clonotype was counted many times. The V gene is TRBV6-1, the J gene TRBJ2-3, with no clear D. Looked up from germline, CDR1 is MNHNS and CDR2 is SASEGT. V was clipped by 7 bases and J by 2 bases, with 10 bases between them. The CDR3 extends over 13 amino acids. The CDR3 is CASTRDNTDTQYF. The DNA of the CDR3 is TGTGCCAGCACTCGAGACAACACAGATACGCAGTATTTT.

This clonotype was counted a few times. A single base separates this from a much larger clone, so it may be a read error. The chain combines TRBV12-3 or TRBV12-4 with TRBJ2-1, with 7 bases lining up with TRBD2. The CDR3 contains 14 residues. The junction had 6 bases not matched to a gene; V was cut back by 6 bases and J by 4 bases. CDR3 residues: CASRIKRGYNEQFF. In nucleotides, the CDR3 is TGTGCCAGCAGAATCAAGCGGGGTTACAATGAGCAGTTCTTC.

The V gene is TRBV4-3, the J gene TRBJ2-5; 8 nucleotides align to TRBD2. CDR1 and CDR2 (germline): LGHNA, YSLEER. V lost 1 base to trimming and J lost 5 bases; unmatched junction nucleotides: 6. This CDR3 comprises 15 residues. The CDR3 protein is CASSQAGGAKETQYF. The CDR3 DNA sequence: TGCGCCAGCAGCCAAGCCGGGGGGGCCAAGGAGACCCAGTACTTC.

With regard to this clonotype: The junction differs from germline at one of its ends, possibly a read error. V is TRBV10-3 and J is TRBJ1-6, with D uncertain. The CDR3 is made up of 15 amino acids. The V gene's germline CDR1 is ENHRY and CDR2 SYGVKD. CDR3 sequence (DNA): TGTGCCAGCAGTGAAGAAGAAGAAGGCCCTTCACCCCTCCACTTT. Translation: CASSEEEEGPSPLHF.

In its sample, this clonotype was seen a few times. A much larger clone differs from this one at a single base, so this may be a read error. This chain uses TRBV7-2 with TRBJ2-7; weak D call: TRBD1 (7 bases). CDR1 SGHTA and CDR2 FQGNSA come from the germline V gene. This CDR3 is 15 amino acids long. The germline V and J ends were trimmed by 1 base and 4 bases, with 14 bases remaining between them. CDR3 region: CASSLGGGGYYEQYV. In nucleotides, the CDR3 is TGTGCCAGCAGCTTAGGTGGAGGGGGCTATTACGAGCAGTACGTC.

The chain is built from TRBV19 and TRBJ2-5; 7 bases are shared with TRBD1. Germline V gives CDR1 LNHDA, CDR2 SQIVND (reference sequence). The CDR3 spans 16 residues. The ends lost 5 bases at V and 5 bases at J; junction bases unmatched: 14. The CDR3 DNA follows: TGTGCCAGTAGTTTCATGGGACAGTGGGCGTGGGAGACCCAGTACTTC. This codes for CASSFMGQWAWETQYF.

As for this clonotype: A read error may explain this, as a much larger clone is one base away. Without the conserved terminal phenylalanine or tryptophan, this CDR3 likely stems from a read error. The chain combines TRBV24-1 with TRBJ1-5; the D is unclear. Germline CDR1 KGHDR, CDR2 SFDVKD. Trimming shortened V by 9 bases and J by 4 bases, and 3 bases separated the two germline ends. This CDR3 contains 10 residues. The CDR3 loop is CATGNQPQHC. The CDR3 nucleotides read TGTGCCACCGGTAATCAGCCCCAGCATTGT.

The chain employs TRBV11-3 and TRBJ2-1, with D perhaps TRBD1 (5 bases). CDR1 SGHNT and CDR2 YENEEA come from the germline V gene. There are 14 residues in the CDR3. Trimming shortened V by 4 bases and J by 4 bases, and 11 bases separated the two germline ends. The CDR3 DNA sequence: TGTGCCAGCAGCTCAGGGTTCCGGTACAATGAGCAGTTCTTC. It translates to CASSSGFRYNEQFF. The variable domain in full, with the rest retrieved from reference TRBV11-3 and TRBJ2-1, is EAGVVQSPRYKIIEKKQPVAFWCNPISGHNTLYWYLQNLGQGPELLIRYENEEAVDDSQLPKDRFSAERLKGVDSTLKIQPAELGDSAVYLCASSSGFRYNEQFFGPGTRLTVL.

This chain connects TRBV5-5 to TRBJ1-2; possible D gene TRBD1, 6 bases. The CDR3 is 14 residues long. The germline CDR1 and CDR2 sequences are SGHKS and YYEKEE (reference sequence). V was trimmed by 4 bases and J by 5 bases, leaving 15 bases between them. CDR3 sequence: CASSQAGEVYGYTF. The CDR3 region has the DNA TGTGCCAGCAGCCAAGCAGGGGAAGTGTATGGCTACACCTTC.

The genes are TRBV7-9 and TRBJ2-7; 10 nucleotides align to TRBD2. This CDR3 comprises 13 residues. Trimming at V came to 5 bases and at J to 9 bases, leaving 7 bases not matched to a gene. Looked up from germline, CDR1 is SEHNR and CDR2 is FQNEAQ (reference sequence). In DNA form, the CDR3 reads TGTGCCAGCAGCCCCGGGACTAGCGAGCGGCAGTACTTC. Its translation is CASSPGTSERQYF.

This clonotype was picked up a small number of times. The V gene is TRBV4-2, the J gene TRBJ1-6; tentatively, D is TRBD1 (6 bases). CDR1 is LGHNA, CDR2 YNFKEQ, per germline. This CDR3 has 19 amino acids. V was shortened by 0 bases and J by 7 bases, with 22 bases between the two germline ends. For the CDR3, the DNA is TGTGCCAGCAGCCAAGAAATGGCGAGAACAGGGCAGAACAATTCACCCCTCCACTTT. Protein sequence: CASSQEMARTGQNNSPLHF.

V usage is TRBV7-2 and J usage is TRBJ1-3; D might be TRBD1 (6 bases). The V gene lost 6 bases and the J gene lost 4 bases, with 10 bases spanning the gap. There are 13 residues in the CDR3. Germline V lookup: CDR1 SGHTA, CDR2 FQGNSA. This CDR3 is CASSSQGGNTIYF. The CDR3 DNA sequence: TGTGCCAGCAGTTCCCAGGGGGGAAACACCATATATTTT.